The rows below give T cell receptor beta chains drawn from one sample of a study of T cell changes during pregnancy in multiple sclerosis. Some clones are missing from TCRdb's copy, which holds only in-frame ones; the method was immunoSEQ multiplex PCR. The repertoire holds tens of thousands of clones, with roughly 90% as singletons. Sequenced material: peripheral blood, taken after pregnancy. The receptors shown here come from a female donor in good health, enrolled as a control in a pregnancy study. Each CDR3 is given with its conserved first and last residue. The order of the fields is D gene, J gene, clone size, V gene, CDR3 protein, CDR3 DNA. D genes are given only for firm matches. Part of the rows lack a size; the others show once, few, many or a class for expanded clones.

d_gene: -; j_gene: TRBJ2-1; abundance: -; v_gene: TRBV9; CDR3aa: CASSPWRFANEQFF; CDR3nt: TGTGCCAGCAGCCCCTGGCGGTTTGCCAATGAGCAGTTCTTC
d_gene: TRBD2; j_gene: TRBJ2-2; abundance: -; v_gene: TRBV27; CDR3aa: CASSGLAKTGELFF; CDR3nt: TGTGCCAGCAGTGGACTAGCGAAAACCGGGGAGCTGTTTTTT
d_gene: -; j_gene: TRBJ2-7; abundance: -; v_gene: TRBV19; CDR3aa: CASSIEEVPSYEQYF; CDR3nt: TGTGCCAGTAGTATAGAGGAGGTACCCTCCTACGAGCAGTACTTC
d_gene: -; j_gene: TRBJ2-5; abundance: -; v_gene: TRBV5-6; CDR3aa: CASSFMSEETQYF; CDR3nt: TGTGCCAGCAGCTTTATGTCGGAAGAGACCCAGTACTTC
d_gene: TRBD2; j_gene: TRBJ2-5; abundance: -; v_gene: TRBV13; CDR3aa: CASSYRGGKGETQYF; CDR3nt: TGTGCCAGCAGCTATCGCGGGGGTAAAGGAGAGACCCAGTACTTC
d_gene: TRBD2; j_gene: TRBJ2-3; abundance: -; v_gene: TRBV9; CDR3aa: CASSVEGGLVSTDTQYF; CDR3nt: TGTGCCAGCAGCGTAGAGGGAGGACTAGTGAGCACAGATACGCAGTATTTT
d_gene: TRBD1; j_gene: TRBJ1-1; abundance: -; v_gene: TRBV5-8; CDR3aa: CASSYDRGGTEAFF; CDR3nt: TGTGCCAGCAGCTACGACAGGGGCGGAACTGAAGCTTTCTTT
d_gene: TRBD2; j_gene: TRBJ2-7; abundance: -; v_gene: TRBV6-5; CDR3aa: CASWGRGRSEQYF; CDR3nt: TGTGCCAGTTGGGGGAGGGGTAGGAGCGAGCAGTACTTC
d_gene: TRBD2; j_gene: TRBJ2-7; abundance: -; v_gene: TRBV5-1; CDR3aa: CASSRGGGEQYF; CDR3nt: TGCGCCAGCAGCCGGGGCGGGGGAGAGCAGTACTTC
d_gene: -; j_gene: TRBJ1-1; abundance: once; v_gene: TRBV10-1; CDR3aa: CASSDFGNTEAFF; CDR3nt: TGCGCCAGCAGTGATTTCGGGAACACTGAAGCTTTCTTT
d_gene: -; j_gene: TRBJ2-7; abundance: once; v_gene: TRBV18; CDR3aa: CASSPRRERSSNEQYF; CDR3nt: TGTGCCAGCTCACCACGACGGGAGCGGTCGTCCAACGAGCAGTACTTC
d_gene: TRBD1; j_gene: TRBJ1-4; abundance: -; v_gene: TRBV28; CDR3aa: CASSQIDRVEKLFF; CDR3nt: TGTGCCAGCAGTCAAATAGACAGGGTGGAAAAACTGTTTTTT
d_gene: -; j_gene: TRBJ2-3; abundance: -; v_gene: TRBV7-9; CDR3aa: CASSSLGGGLSPDTQYF; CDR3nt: TGTGCCAGCAGCTCCCTCGGCGGGGGCCTTTCCCCAGATACGCAGTATTTT
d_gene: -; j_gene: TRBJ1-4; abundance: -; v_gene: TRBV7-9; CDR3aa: CASSTLLATNEKLFF; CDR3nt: TGTGCCAGCTCTACCCTGCTTGCAACTAATGAAAAACTGTTTTTT
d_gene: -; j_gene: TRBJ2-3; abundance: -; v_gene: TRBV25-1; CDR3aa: CASSELNTDTQYF; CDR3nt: TGTGCCAGCAGTGAATTAAACACAGATACGCAGTATTTT
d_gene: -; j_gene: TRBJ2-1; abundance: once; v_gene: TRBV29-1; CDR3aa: CSMTEYNEQFF; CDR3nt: TGCAGCATGACAGAATACAATGAGCAGTTCTTC
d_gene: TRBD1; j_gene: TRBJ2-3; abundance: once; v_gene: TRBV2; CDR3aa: CASTWGTGADTQYF; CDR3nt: TGTGCCAGCACCTGGGGGACAGGGGCAGATACGCAGTATTTT
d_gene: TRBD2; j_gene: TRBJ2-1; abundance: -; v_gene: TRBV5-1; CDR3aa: CASSFSGGASYNEQFF; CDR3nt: TGCGCCAGCAGCTTTAGCGGGGGGGCCTCCTACAATGAGCAGTTCTTC
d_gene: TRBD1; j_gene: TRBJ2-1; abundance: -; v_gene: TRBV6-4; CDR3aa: CASGSGTGNADEQFF; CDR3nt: TGTGCCAGCGGTTCCGGGACAGGGAACGCGGATGAGCAGTTCTTC
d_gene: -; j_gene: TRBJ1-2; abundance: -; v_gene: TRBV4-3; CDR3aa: CASSQDRGGYGYTF; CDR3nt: TGCGCCAGCAGCCAAGACAGGGGTGGCTATGGCTACACCTTC
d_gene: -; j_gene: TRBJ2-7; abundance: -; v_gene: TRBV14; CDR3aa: CASSQPVAYEQYF; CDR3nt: TGTGCCAGCAGCCAACCAGTGGCCTACGAGCAGTACTTC
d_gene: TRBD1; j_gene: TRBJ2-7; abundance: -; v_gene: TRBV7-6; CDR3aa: CASSLNRVPGQGSSYEQYF; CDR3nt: TGTGCCAGCAGCTTAAATCGGGTTCCGGGACAGGGAAGCTCCTACGAGCAGTACTTC
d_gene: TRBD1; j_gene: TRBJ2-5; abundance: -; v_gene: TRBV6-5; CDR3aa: CASSTGVETQYF; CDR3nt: TGTGCCAGCAGTACAGGGGTGGAGACCCAGTACTTC
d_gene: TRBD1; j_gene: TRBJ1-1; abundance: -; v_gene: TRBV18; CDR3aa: CASSPGQGSNTEAFF; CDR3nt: TGTGCCAGCTCACCGGGACAGGGGAGTAACACTGAAGCTTTCTTT
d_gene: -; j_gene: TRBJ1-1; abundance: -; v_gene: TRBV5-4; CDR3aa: CASSLTGRNTEAFF; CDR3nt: TGTGCCAGCAGCTTGACAGGCCGGAACACTGAAGCTTTCTTT
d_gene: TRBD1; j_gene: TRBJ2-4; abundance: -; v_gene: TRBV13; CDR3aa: CASSLLGGAEAKNIQYF; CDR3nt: TGTGCCAGCAGCTTATTAGGGGGCGCCGAGGCCAAAAACATTCAGTACTTC
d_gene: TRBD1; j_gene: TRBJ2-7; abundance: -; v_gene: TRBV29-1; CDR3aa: CSATGQGLYEQYF; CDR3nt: TGCAGCGCAACAGGACAGGGTTTATACGAGCAGTACTTC
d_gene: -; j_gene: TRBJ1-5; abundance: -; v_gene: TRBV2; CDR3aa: CASSETGGPGHQPQHF; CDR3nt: TGTGCCAGCAGTGAAACCGGGGGGCCGGGACATCAGCCCCAGCATTTT
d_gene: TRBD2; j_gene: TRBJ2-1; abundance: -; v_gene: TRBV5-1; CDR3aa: CASSSGGNSYNEQFF; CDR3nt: TGCGCCAGCAGCTCGGGGGGAAACTCCTACAATGAGCAGTTCTTC
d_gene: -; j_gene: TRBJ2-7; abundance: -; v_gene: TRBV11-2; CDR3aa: CASTQGAIHEQYF; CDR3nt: TGTGCCAGCACCCAAGGGGCTATACACGAGCAGTACTTC
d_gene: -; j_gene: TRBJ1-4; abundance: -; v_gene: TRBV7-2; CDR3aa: CASSFRVNEKLFF; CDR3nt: TGTGCCAGCAGCTTCAGGGTTAATGAAAAACTGTTTTTT
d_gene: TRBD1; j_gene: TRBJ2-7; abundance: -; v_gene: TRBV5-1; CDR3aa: CASSLGQATYEQYF; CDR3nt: TGCGCCAGCAGCTTAGGACAGGCTACCTACGAGCAGTACTTC
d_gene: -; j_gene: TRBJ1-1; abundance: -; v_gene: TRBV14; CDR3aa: CASSRRGSDTEAFF; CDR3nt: TGTGCCAGCAGCCGTCGGGGGTCGGACACTGAAGCTTTCTTT
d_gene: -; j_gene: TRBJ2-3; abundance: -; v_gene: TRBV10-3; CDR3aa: CATIGQGSTDTQYF; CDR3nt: TGTGCCACTATCGGCCAGGGCAGCACAGATACGCAGTATTTT
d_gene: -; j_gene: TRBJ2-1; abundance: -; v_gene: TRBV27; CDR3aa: CASSLQTGPQFF; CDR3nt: TGTGCCAGCAGTCTACAGACAGGTCCCCAGTTCTTC
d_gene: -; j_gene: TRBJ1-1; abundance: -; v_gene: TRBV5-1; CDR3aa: CASSRGGKENTEAFF; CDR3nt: TGCGCCAGCAGCAGGGGCGGAAAAGAGAACACTGAAGCTTTCTTT
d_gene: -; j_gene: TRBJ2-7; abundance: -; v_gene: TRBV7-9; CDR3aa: CASSLVVGQDYEQYF; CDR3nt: TGTGCCAGCAGCTTAGTAGTAGGTCAGGACTACGAGCAGTACTTC